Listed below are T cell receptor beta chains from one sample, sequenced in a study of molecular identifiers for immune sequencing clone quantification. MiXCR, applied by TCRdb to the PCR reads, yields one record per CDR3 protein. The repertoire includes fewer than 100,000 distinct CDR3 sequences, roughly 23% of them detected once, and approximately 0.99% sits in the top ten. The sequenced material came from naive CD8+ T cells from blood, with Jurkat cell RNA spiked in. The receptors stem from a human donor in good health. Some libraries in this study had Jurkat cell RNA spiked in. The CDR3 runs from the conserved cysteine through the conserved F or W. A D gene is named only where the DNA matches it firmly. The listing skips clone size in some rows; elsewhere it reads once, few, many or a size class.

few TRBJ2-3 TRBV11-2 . CASSLAVGRTDTQYF TGTGCCAGCAGCTTAGCTGTGGGTCGCACAGATACGCAGTATTTT
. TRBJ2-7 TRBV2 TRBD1 CAGSPTPGQGSYEQYF TGTGCCGGCAGCCCTACTCCGGGACAGGGGAGCTACGAGCAGTACTTC
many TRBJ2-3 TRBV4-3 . CASSQERLASTDTQYF TGCGCCAGCAGCCAAGAACGGCTAGCCAGCACAGATACGCAGTATTTT
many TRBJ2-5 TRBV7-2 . CASRTVGSQETQYF TGTGCCAGCAGAACAGTTGGATCCCAAGAGACCCAGTACTTC
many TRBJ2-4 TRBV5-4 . CASSSGLAKNIQYF TGTGCCAGCAGCTCGGGGCTAGCCAAAAACATTCAGTACTTC
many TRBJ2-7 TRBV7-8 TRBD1 CASSPTGDPSYEQYF TGTGCCAGCAGCCCAACAGGGGATCCCTCCTACGAGCAGTACTTC
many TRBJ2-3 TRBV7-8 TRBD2 CASSLLESGGFTDTQYF TGTGCCAGCAGCTTATTAGAGAGCGGGGGTTTCACAGATACGCAGTATTTT
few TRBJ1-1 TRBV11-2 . CASSPLEAGLNTEAFF TGTGCCAGCAGTCCACTTGAGGCAGGACTGAACACTGAAGCTTTCTTT
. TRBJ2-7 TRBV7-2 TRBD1 CASRQGWSQEQYF TGTGCCAGCAGACAGGGGTGGTCTCAGGAGCAGTACTTC
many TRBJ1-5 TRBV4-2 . CASSQGGRNQPQHF TGTGCCAGCAGCCAAGGGGGCAGAAATCAGCCCCAGCATTTT
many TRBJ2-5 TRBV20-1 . CSARSGGLREETQYF TGCAGTGCTAGATCCGGCGGCCTACGCGAAGAGACCCAGTACTTC
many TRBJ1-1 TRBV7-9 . CASSRTGGPMNTEAFF TGTGCCAGCAGCCGGACTGGGGGCCCCATGAACACTGAAGCTTTCTTT
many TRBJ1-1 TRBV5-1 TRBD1 CASSPGTGLGAFF TGCGCCAGCAGCCCAGGGACAGGGCTGGGAGCTTTCTTT
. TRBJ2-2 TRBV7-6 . CASTLGGLGTGELFF TGTGCCAGCACCCTAGGAGGGCTTGGCACCGGGGAGCTGTTTTTT
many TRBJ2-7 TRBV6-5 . CASRRTIDEQYF TGTGCCAGCAGAAGGACCATCGACGAGCAGTACTTC
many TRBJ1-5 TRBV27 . CASSGAINQPQHF TGTGCCAGCAGTGGGGCGATCAATCAGCCCCAGCATTTT
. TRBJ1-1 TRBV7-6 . CASSSLSWRPRDTEAFF TGTGCCAGCAGCTCCCTCAGTTGGCGCCCCAGGGACACTGAAGCTTTCTTT